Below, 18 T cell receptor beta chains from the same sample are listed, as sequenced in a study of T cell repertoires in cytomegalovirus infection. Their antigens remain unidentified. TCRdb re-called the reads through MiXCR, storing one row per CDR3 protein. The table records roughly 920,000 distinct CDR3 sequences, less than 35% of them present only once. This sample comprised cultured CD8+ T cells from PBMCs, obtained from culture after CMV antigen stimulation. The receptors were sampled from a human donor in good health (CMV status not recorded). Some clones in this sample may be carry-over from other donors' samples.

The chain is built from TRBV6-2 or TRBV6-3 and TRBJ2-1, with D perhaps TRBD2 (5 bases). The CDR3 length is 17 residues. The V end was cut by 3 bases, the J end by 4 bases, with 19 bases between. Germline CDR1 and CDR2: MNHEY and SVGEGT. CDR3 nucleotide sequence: TGTGCCAGCAGTTATCGAGACCCGATCGGGGTTTACAATGAGCAGTTCTTC. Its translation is CASSYRDPIGVYNEQFF.

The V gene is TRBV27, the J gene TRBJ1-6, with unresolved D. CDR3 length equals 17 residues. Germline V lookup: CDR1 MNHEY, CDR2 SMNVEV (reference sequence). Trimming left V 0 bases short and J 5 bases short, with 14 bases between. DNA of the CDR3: TGTGCCAGCAGTTTATCCCTGGCAGATATTGATAATTCACCCCTCCACTTT. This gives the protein CASSLSLADIDNSPLHF.

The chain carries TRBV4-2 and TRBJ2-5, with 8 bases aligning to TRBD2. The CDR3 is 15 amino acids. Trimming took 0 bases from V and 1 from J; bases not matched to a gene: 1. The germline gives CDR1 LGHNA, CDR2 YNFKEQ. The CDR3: CASSQDRGGQETQYF. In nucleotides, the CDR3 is TGTGCCAGCAGCCAAGATCGGGGGGGCCAAGAGACCCAGTACTTC.

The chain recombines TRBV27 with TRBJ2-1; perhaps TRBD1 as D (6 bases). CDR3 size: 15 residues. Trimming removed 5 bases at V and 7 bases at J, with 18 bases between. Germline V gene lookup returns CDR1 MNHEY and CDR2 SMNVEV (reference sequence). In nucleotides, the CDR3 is TGTGCCAGCAGTCGGACGGACAGCCTATTGAATGAGCAGTTCTTC. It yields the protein CASSRTDSLLNEQFF.

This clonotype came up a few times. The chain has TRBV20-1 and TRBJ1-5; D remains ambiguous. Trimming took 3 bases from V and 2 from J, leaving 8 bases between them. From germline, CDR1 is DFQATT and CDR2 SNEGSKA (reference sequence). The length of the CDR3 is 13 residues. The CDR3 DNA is TGCAGTGCTAGTCATTGGGGCAATCAGCCCCAGCATTTT. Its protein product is CSASHWGNQPQHF.

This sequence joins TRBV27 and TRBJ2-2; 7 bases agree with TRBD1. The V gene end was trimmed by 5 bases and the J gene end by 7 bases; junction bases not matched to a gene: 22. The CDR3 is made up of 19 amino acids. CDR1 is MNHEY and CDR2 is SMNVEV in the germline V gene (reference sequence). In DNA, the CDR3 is TGTGCCAGCAGTCCGGCCAAACCATCCGGGACAGCCGCAAGCGGGGAGCTGTTTTTT. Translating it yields CASSPAKPSGTAASGELFF.

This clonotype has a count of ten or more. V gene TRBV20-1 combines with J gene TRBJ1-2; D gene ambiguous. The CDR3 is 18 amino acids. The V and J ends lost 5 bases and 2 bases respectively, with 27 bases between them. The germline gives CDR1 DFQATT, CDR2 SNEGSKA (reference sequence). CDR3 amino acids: CSAFPPYRQEGGNYGYTF. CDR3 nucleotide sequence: TGCAGTGCTTTTCCCCCTTATCGGCAGGAGGGAGGGAACTATGGCTACACCTTC.

The CDR3 sequence is CATSDSQGWETQYF. In nucleotides, the CDR3 is TGTGCCACCAGTGATAGCCAAGGCTGGGAGACCCAGTACTTC. V gene TRBV24-1 combines with J gene TRBJ2-5, with D hard to call. Germline-derived CDR1 and CDR2 are KGHDR and SFDVKD. The CDR3 is 14 residues long. Trimming removed 3 bases at V and 5 bases at J, with 12 bases between.

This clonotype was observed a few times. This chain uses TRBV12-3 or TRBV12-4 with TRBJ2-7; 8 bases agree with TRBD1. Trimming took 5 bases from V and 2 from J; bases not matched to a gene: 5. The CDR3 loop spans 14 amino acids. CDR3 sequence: CASSDPGQAYEQYF. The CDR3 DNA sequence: TGTGCCAGCAGTGACCCGGGACAGGCCTACGAGCAGTACTTC.

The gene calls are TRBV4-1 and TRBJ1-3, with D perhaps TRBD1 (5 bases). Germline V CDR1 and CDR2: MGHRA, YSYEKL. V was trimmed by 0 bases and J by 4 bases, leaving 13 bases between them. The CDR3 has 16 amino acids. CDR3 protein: CASSQEKQGGGNTIYF. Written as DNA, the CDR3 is TGCGCCAGCAGCCAAGAGAAGCAGGGAGGAGGAAACACCATATATTTT.

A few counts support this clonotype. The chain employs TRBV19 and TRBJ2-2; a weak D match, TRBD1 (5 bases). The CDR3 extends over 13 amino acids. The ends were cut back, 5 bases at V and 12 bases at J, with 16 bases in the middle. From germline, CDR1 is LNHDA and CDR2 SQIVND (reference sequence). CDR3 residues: CASSPQLGAQLFF. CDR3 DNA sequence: TGTGCCAGTAGTCCCCAACTTGGGGCCCAGCTGTTTTTT. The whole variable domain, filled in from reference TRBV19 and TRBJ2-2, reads DGGITQSPKYLFRKEGQNVTLSCEQNLNHDAMYWYRQDPGQGLRLIYYSQIVNDFQKGDIAEGYSVSREKKESFPLTVTSAQKNPTAFYLCASSPQLGAQLFFGEGSRLTVL.

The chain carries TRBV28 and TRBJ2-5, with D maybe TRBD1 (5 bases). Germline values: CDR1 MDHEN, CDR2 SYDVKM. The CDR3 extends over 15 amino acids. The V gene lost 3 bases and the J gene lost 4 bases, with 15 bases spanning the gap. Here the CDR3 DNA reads TGTGCCAGCAGTTTTTCAGGGTCGTTTAGAGAGACCCAGTACTTC. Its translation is CASSFSGSFRETQYF.

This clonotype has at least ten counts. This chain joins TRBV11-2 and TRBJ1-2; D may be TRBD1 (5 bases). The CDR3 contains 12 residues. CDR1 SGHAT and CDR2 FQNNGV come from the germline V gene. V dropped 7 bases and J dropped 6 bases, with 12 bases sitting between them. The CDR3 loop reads CASTSGGNGYTF. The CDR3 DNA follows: TGTGCCAGCACTTCTGGGGGGAATGGCTACACCTTC.

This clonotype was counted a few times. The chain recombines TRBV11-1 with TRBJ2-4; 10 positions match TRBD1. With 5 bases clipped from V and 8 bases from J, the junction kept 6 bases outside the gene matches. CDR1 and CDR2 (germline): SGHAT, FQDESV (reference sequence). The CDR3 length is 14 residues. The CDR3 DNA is TGTGCCAGCAGCCCTAGGGACAGGGGAGACATTCAGTACTTC. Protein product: CASSPRDRGDIQYF.

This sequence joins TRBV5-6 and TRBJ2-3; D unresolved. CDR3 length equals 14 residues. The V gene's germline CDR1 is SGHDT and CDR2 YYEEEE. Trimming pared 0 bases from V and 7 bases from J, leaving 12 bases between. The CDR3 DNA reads TGTGCCAGCAGCTTGGGTGCGACTCCGCATACGCAGTATTTT. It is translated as CASSLGATPHTQYF.

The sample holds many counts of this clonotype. CDR3 region: CASSLVNKEEQFF. The CDR3 DNA sequence: TGTGCCAGCAGCTTAGTAAACAAGGAAGAGCAGTTCTTC. This chain uses TRBV7-2 with TRBJ2-1; D call uncertain. This CDR3 comprises 13 residues. Germline CDR1 reads SGHTA; CDR2 reads FQGNSA. Trimming took off 1 base at V and 10 bases at J, with 11 bases between the two ends. The full variable domain, in which reference TRBV7-2 and TRBJ2-1 provide the parts outside the CDR3, is GAGVSQSPSNKVTEKGKDVELRCDPISGHTALYWYRQSLGQGLEFLIYFQGNSAPDKSGLPSDRFSAERTGGSVSTLTIQRTQQEDSAVYLCASSLVNKEEQFFGPGTRLTVL.

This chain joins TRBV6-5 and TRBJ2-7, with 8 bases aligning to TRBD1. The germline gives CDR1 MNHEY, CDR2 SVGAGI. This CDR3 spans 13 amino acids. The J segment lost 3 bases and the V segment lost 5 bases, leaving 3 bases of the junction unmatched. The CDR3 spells CASSATGVYEQYF. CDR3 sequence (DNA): TGTGCCAGCAGTGCGACAGGGGTCTACGAGCAGTACTTC.

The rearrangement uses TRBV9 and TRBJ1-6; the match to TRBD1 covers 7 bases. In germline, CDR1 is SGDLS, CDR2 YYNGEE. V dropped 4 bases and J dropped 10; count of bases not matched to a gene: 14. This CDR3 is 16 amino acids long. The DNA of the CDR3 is TGTGCCAGCAGCTCCCCGTTAACAGGGGATGGGTCACCCCTCCACTTT. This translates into CASSSPLTGDGSPLHF.